This T cell receptor beta chain was sequenced during a study of vaccination and CD4 T cells after COVID-19. Study details: A positive SARS-CoV-2 nasal swab PCR result was recorded for each convalescent patient; about 9 were mild and one severe.

The germline V gene has CDR1 SGHVS and CDR2 FQNEAQ. The CDR3 loop spans 14 amino acids. V was shortened by 0 bases and J by 2 bases, with 7 bases between the two germline ends. Cultured CD4+ T cell DNA underwent sequencing with the Oncomine TCR Beta short-read assay. Genomic DNA was taken out of cultured CD4+ T cells by extraction. TCRdb redid the calling of the PCR reads with MiXCR, one entry per CDR3 protein. The sample consists of more than 9,500 distinct CDR3 sequences, roughly 57% of them appearing once. This clonotype appeared a few times. What it binds is unknown. The treatment is: approximately 10-day PBMC culture with coronavirus spike peptide pools or control peptides (ViraFEST assay). ViraFEST enlarged antigen-specific T cell populations with peptide pools and afterwards sequenced TCRs. Positive PCR dates ranged from March to December 2020; these dates predated US Alpha, Beta and Delta variants.

The TCR sequence derives from a human donor who had recovered from COVID-19. The chain combines TRBV7-8 with TRBJ1-1; possible D gene TRBD1, 5 bases. Specimen: CD4+ T cells from blood, cultured in vitro. The CDR3 protein is CASSLATANTEAFF. The CDR3 DNA reads TGTGCCAGCAGCTTAGCGACAGCTAACACTGAAGCTTTCTTT.